The following is a T cell receptor (beta chain) sequence with its context. The antigen is undetermined. These data come from a study of T cell repertoires in cytomegalovirus infection. There are 14 residues in the CDR3. Trimming took off 6 bases at V and 1 base at J, with 12 bases between the two ends. A single record per CDR3 protein comes from TCRdb applying MiXCR to the reads. The table has under 500,000 distinct CDR3 sequences, about 42% seen once. This clonotype originated in a human donor in good health (CMV status not recorded). Some clones in this sample may be carry-over from other donors' samples. This material consisted of cultured PBMCs, taken from culture after CMV antigen stimulation. V usage is TRBV12-3 or TRBV12-4 and J usage is TRBJ1-1, with D hard to call. The CDR3 loop reads CASSTPTENTEAFF. In DNA, the CDR3 is TGTGCCAGCAGCACACCTACAGAGAACACTGAAGCTTTCTTT.